This T cell receptor beta chain was identified during a study of PD-1 blockade in classical Hodgkin lymphoma. Regarding the study as a whole: By C4D1 there was a significant rise in CD4+ TCR diversity but not in CD8+ TCR diversity.

Comment on this clone: No antigen is known for it.

Relapse was seen in all patients after autologous stem cell transplantation, and brentuximab vedotin exposure was variable. CDR3 length: 11 amino acids. V was clipped by 0 bases and J by 6 bases, with 5 bases between them. Germline CDR1 DFQATT, CDR2 SNEGSKA (reference sequence). The protocol was immunoSEQ multiplex PCR, while the TCRdb copy is restricted to in-frame clones and leaves out a portion. The table lists around 44,000 clones, around 87% of them singletons, with less than 7% in the top ten. The starting material was peripheral blood mononuclear cells (PBMCs), obtained before the second cycle of nivolumab. This clonotype was sampled from a human donor with classical Hodgkin lymphoma. This chain joins TRBV20-1 and TRBJ1-2; D not resolved. CDR3 sequence reads: CSARDVNGYTF. The CDR3 nucleotides read TGCAGTGCTAGAGATGTAAATGGCTACACCTTC.